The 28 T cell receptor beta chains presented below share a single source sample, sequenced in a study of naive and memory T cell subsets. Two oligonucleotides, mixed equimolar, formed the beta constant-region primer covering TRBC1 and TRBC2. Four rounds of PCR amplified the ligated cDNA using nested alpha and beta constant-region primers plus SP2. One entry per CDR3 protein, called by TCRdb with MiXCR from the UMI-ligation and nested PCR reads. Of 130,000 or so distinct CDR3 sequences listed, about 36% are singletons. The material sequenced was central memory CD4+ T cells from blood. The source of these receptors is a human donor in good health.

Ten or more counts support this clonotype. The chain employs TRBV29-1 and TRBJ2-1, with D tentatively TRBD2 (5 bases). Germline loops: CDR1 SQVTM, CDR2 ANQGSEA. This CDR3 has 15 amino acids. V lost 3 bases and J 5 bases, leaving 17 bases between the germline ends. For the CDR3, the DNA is TGCAGCGTTGACGCGGGCGCTCTAGCCGACAATGAGCAGTTCTTC. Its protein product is CSVDAGALADNEQFF.

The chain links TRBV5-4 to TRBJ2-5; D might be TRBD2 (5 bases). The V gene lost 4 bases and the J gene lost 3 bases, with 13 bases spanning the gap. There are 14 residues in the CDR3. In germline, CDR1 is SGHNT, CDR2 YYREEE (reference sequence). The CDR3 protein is CASSRPGSKETQYF. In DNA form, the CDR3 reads TGTGCCAGCAGCCGGCCGGGATCTAAAGAGACCCAGTACTTC.

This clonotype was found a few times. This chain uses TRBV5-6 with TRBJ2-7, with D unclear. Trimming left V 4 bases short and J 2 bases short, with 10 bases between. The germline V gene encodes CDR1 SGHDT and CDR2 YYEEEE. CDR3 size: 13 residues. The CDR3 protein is CASSPSRAYEQYF. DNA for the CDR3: TGTGCCAGCAGCCCGAGTCGAGCCTACGAGCAGTACTTC.

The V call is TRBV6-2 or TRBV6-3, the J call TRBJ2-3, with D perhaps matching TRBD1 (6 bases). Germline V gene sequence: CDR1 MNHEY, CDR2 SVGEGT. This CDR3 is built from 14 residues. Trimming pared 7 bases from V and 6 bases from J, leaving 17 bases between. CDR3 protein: CASINRDISDTQYF. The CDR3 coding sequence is TGTGCCAGCATCAACCGGGACATTTCTGATACGCAGTATTTT.

In DNA, the CDR3 is TGTGCCAGCAGCCCCCTTAGCGCCGTGAAGGCCCAGCATTTT. Residues: CASSPLSAVKAQHF. The chain uses TRBV6-5 and TRBJ1-5; D unclear. This CDR3 is 14 amino acids long. The ends were cut back, 6 bases at V and 11 bases at J, with 20 bases in the middle. CDR1 and CDR2 from the germline V gene are MNHEY and SVGAGI.

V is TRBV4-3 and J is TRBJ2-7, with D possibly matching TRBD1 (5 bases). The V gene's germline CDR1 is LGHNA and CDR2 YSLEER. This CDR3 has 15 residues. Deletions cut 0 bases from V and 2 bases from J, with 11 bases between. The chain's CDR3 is CASSQDGGATYEQYF. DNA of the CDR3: TGCGCCAGCAGCCAAGACGGTGGGGCGACCTACGAGCAGTACTTC.

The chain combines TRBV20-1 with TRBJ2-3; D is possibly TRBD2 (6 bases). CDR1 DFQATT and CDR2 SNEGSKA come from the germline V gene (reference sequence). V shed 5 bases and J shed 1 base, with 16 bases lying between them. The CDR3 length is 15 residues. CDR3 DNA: TGCAGTGCTGTGCTAGCGTCTAGCGGCACAGATACGCAGTATTTT. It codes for CSAVLASSGTDTQYF.

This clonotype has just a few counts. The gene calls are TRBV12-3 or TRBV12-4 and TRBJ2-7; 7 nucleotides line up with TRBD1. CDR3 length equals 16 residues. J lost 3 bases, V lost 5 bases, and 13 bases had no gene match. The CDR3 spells CASSIFRGRSSYEQYF. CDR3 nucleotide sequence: TGTGCCAGCAGTATCTTTAGGGGGCGTAGCAGCTACGAGCAGTACTTC.

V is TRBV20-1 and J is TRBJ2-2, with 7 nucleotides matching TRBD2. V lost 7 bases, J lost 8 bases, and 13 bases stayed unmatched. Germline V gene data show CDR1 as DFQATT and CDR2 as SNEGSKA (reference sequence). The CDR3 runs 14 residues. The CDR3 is CSGSSGRAGGELFF. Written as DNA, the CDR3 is TGCAGTGGCTCTAGTGGGAGGGCCGGTGGGGAGCTGTTTTTT.

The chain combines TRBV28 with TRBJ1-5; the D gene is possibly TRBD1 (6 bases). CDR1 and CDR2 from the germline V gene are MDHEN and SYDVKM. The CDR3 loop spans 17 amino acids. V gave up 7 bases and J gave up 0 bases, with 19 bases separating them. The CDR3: CASKRDTDLYSNQPQHF. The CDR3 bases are TGTGCCAGCAAGAGGGACACGGACCTTTATAGCAATCAGCCCCAGCATTTT.

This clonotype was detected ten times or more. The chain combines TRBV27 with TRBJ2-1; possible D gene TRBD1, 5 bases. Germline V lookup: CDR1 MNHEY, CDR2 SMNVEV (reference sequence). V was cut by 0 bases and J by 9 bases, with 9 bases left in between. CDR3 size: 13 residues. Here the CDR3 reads CASSLSTRGEQFF. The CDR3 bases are TGTGCCAGCAGTTTATCCACAAGGGGTGAGCAGTTCTTC.

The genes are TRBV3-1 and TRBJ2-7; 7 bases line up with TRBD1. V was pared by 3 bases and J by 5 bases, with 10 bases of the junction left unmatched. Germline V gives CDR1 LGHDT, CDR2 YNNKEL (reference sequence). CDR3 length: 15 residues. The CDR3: CASSHPTGATHEQYF. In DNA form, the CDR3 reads TGTGCCAGCAGCCATCCCACAGGGGCTACCCACGAGCAGTACTTC.

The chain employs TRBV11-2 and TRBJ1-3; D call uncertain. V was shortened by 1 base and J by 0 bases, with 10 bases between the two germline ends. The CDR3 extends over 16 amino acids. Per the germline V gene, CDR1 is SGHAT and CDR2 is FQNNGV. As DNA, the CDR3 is TGTGCCAGCAGCTTAGCACCAGCAACCTCTGGAAACACCATATATTTT. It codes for CASSLAPATSGNTIYF.

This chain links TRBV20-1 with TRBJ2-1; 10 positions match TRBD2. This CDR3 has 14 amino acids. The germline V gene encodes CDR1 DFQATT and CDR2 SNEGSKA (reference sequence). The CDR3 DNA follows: TGCAGGCCGGAAGCGGGAGGGAAGAACAATGAGCAGTTCTTC. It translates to CRPEAGGKNNEQFF.

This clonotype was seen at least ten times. CDR3 nucleotide sequence: TGTGCCAGCAGCCGTGGTTTGGGCAGGGCCTACGAGCAGTACTTC. This encodes CASSRGLGRAYEQYF. The chain couples TRBV11-2 to TRBJ2-7, with a possible D match to TRBD1 (5 bases). V lost 5 bases and J 2 bases, leaving 16 bases between the germline ends. In germline, CDR1 is SGHAT, CDR2 FQNNGV. This CDR3 spans 15 amino acids.

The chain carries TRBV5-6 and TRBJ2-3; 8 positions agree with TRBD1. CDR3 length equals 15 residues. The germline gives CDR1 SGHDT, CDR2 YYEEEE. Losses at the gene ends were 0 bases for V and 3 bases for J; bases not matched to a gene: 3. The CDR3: CASSLGTGKTDTQYF. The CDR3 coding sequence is TGTGCCAGCAGCTTGGGGACAGGGAAAACAGATACGCAGTATTTT.

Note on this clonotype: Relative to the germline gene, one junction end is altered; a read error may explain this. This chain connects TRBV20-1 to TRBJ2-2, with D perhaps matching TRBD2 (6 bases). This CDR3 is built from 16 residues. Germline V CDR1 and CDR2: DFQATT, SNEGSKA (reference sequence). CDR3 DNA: TGCAGTGCTAGAGAGTTCGGGAGAGGAGGAACCGGGGAGTTGTTTTTT. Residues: CSAREFGRGGTGELFF.

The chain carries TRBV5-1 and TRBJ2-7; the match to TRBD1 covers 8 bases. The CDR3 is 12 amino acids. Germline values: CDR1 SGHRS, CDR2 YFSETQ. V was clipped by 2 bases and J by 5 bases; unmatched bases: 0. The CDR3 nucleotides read TGCGCCAGCAGCTTACAGGGGGACGAGCAGTACTTC. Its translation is CASSLQGDEQYF.

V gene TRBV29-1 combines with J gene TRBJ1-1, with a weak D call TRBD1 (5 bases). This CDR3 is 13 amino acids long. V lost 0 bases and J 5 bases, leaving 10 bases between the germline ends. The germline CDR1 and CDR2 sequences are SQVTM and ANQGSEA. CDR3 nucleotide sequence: TGCAGCGTTGAAGATCGGGCAGGGACTGAAGCTTTCTTT. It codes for CSVEDRAGTEAFF.

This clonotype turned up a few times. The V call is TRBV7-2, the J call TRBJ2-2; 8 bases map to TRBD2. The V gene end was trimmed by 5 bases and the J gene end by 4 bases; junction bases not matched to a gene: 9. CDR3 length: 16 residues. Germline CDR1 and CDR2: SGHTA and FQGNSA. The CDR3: CASSQHAGGLTGELFF. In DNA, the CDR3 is TGTGCCAGCAGCCAGCATGCGGGAGGCCTCACCGGGGAGCTGTTTTTT.

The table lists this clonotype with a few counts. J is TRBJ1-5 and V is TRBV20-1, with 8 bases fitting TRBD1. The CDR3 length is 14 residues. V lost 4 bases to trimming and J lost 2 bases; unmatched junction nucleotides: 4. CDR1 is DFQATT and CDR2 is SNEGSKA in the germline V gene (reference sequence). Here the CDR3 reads CSAMPGQGNQPQHF. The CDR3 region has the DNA TGCAGTGCTATGCCGGGACAGGGCAATCAGCCCCAGCATTTT.

The CDR3 region has the DNA TGTGCCAGTAGGTTCGACAGGGCGCGGATGGAAAAACTGTTTTTT. Its protein product is CASRFDRARMEKLFF. The chain couples TRBV19 to TRBJ1-4, with 7 bases lining up with TRBD1. J was trimmed by 8 bases and V by 6 bases; bases with no gene match: 12. Germline values: CDR1 LNHDA, CDR2 SQIVND (reference sequence). The CDR3 covers 15 residues.

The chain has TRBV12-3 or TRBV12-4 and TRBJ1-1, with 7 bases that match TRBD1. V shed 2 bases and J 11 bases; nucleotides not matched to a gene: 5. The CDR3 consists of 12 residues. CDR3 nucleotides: TGTGCCAGCAGTTTAAGGGGGCGAGGGGCTTTCTTT. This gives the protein CASSLRGRGAFF.

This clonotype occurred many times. The CDR3 DNA follows: TGCAGCGTCCTAACGACAGGGGCTGGGGCCAACGTCCTGACTTTC. Translated: CSVLTTGAGANVLTF. The gene calls are TRBV29-1 and TRBJ2-6; 8 bases align to TRBD1. The trim removed 6 bases at V and 2 bases at J, leaving 6 bases unmatched. The CDR3 covers 15 residues. The germline V gene has CDR1 SQVTM and CDR2 ANQGSEA.

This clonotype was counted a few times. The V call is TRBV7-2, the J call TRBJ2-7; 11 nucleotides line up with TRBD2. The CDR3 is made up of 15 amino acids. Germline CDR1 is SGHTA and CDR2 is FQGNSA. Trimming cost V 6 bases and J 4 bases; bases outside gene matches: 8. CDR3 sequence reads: CASRRTGTSGYEQYF. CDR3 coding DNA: TGTGCCAGCAGGCGAACCGGGACTAGCGGATACGAGCAGTACTTC.

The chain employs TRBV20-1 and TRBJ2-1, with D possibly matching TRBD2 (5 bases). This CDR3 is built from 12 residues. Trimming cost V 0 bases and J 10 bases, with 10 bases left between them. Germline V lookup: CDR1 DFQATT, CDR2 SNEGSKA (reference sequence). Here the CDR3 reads CSAREGSGEQFF. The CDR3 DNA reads TGCAGTGCTAGAGAAGGATCGGGGGAGCAGTTCTTC.

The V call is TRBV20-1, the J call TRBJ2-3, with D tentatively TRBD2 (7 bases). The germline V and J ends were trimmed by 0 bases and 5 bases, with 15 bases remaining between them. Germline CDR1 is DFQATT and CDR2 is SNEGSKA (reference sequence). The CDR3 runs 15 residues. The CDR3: CSARDVRGAGDTQYF. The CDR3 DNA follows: TGCAGTGCTAGAGATGTCCGGGGGGCGGGAGATACGCAGTATTTT.

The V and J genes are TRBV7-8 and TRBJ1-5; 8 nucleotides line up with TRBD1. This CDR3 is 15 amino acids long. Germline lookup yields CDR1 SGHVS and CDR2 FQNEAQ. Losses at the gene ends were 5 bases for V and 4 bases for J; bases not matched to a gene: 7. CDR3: CASSLGQGRNQPQHF. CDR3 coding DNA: TGTGCCAGCAGCCTTGGACAGGGTCGGAATCAGCCCCAGCATTTT.